The rows below give T cell receptor beta chains drawn from one sample of a study of OX40 agonist ivuxolimab in advanced cancers. The data were produced by immunoSEQ multiplex PCR, yet TCRdb's version contains in-frame clones alone and is incomplete. The sample yields tens of thousands of clones, about 88% seen once. Sample: CD4+ or CD8+ T cells sorted from blood, taken in a trial of the OX40 agonist ivuxolimab. The source is an adult with an advanced solid tumor such as melanoma, head and neck, liver or kidney cancer. Both conserved end residues are part of each CDR3. Each record gives: V gene, clone size, D gene, J gene, CDR3 DNA, CDR3 protein. D genes are given only for firm matches. The listing skips clone size in some rows; elsewhere it reads once, few, many or a size class.

v_gene: TRBV6-4
abundance: -
d_gene: TRBD1
j_gene: TRBJ2-1
CDR3nt: TGTGCCAGCAGTGACTCGGACAGGTCGGCCTACAATGAGCAGTTCTTC
CDR3aa: CASSDSDRSAYNEQFF

v_gene: TRBV7-3
abundance: once
d_gene: TRBD2
j_gene: TRBJ2-3
CDR3nt: TGTGCCAGCAGCTTAAGTGGGGGACTAGCGGGGGTTACCGACACAGATACGCAGTATTTT
CDR3aa: CASSLSGGLAGVTDTDTQYF

v_gene: TRBV5-4
abundance: -
d_gene: -
j_gene: TRBJ2-3
CDR3nt: TGTGCCAGCAGCTTGGGATGGGACACAGATACGCAGTATTTT
CDR3aa: CASSLGWDTDTQYF

v_gene: TRBV7-2
abundance: -
d_gene: -
j_gene: TRBJ1-1
CDR3nt: TGTGCCAGCAGCTTAGTCCGACAGGTTGAAGCTTTCTTT
CDR3aa: CASSLVRQVEAFF

v_gene: TRBV5-4
abundance: -
d_gene: TRBD2
j_gene: TRBJ2-1
CDR3nt: TGTGCCAGCAGCTTGGCGGCGGGGGGGATGGATTTAGAGCAGTTCTTC
CDR3aa: CASSLAAGGMDLEQFF

v_gene: TRBV5-4
abundance: -
d_gene: -
j_gene: TRBJ2-5
CDR3nt: TGTGCCAGCAGCTGGGGGAGGGGGGGGGCCCGGGAGACCCAGTACTTC
CDR3aa: CASSWGRGGARETQYF

v_gene: TRBV6-6
abundance: -
d_gene: -
j_gene: TRBJ1-2
CDR3nt: TGTGCCAGCATAGACAGCCTTAACTATGGCTACACCTTC
CDR3aa: CASIDSLNYGYTF

v_gene: TRBV6-5
abundance: -
d_gene: -
j_gene: TRBJ2-2
CDR3nt: TGTGCCAGCAGCGGGTACACCGGGGAGCTGTTTTTT
CDR3aa: CASSGYTGELFF

v_gene: TRBV7-9
abundance: -
d_gene: -
j_gene: TRBJ1-1
CDR3nt: TGTGCCAGCAGCTCCGCGGCGGGGTTCCTAGCTTTCTTT
CDR3aa: CASSSAAGFLAFF

v_gene: TRBV19
abundance: -
d_gene: TRBD1
j_gene: TRBJ2-2
CDR3nt: TGTGCCAGTAGGGGACAGGCCGGAGGTGCCGGGGAGCTGTTTTTT
CDR3aa: CASRGQAGGAGELFF

v_gene: TRBV7-1
abundance: -
d_gene: -
j_gene: TRBJ1-2
CDR3nt: TGTGCCAGCAGCCCAGGGGTGTATGGCTACACCTTC
CDR3aa: CASSPGVYGYTF

v_gene: TRBV6-6
abundance: -
d_gene: -
j_gene: TRBJ1-5
CDR3nt: TGTGCCAGCAGCCTCCCCACGACATCGCTTAATCAGCCCCAGCATTTT
CDR3aa: CASSLPTTSLNQPQHF